Detailed here is one T cell receptor beta chain. The sample originates from a study of shared clonotypes between healthy human individuals. Unsorted material relied on about 90 million PBMCs as the source of genomic DNA. Produced via immunoSEQ multiplex PCR; TCRdb's table is partial and in-frame only. The data show a few hundred thousand clones, around 77% seen once. The V gene lost 5 bases and the J gene lost 2 bases, with 12 bases spanning the gap. CDR1 is MNHNS and CDR2 is SASEGT in the germline V gene. The CDR3 runs to 14 residues. The receptor's source is a woman aged 40 to 49 in good health. Some clones in this sample may be carry-over from other donors' samples. The chain is built from TRBV6-1 and TRBJ2-5, with D possibly matching TRBD2 (6 bases). Sequencing was carried out using PBMCs. CDR3 sequence (DNA): TGTGCCAGCAGTAGCGGGCTACTACAAGAGACCCAGTACTTC. Translation: CASSSGLLQETQYF.